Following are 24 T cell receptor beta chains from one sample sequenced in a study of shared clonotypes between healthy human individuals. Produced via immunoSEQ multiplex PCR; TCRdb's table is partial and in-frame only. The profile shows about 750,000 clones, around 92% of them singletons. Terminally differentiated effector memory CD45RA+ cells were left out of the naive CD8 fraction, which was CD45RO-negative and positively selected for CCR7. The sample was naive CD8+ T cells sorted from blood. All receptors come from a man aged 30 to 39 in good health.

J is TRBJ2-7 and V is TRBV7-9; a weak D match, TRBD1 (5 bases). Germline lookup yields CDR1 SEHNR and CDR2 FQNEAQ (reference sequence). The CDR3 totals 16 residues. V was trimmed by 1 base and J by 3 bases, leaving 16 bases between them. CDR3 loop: CASSLVGPAWGYEQYF. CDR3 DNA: TGTGCCAGCAGCTTAGTGGGGCCCGCTTGGGGCTACGAGCAGTACTTC.

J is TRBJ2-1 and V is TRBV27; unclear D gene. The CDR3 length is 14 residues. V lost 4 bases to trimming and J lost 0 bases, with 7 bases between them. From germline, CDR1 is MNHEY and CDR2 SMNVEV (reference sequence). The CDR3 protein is CASSSVSSYNEQFF. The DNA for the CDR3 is TGTGCCAGCAGTTCGGTTAGCTCCTACAATGAGCAGTTCTTC.

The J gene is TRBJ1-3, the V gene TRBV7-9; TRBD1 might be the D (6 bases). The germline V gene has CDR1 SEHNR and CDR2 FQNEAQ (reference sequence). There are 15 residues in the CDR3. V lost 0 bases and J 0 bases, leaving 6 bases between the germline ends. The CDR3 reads CASSLAGASGNTIYF. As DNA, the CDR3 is TGTGCCAGCAGCTTAGCGGGGGCCTCTGGAAACACCATATATTTT.

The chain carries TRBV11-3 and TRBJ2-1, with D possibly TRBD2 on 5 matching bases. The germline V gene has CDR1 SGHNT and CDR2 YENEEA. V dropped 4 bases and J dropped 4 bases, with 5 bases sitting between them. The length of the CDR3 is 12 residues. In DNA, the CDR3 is TGTGCCAGCAGCTCGGGATACAATGAGCAGTTCTTC. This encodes CASSSGYNEQFF.

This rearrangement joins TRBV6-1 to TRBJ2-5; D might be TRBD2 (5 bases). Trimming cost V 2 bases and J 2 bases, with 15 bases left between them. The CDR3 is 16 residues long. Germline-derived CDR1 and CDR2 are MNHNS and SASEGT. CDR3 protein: CASSEFVQTIQETQYF. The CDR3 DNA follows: TGTGCCAGCAGTGAATTTGTCCAGACTATACAAGAGACCCAGTACTTC.

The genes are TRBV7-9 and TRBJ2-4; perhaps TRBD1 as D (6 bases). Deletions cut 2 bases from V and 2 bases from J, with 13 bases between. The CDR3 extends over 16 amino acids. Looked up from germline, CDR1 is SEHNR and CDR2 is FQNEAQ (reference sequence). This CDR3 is CASSLISGASKNIQYF. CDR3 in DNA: TGTGCCAGCAGCTTAATCTCAGGGGCCTCCAAAAACATTCAGTACTTC.

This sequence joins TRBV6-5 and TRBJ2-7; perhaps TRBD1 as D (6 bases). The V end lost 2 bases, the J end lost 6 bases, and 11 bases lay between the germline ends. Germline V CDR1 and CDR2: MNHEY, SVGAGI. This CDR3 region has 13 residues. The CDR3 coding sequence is TGTGCCAGCAGTTACCGGACAGTAGGCGAGCAGTACTTC. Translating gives CASSYRTVGEQYF.

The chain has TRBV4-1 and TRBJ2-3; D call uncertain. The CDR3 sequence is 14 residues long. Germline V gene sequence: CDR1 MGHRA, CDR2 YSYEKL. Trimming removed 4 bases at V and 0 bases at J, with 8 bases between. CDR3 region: CASSPQLSTDTQYF. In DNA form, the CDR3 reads TGCGCCAGCAGCCCCCAGCTTAGCACAGATACGCAGTATTTT.

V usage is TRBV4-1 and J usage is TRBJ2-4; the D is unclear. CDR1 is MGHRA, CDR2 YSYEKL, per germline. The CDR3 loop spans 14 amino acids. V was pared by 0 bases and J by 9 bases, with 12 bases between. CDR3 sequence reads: CASSQEMGTIIQYF. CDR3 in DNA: TGCGCCAGCAGCCAAGAAATGGGTACGATCATTCAGTACTTC.

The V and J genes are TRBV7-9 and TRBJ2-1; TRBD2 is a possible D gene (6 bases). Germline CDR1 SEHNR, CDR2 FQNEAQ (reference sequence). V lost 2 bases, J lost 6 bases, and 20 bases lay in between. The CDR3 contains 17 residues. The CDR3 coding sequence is TGTGCCAGCAGCTTATGGTCAGGGAGGAGGGCCCGCAATGAGCAGTTCTTC. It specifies CASSLWSGRRARNEQFF.

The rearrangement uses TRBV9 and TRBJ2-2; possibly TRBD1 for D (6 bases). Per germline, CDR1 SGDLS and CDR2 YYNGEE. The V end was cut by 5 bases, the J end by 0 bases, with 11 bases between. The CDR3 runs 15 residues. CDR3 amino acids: CASSLGGSNTGELFF. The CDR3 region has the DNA TGTGCCAGCAGTTTAGGGGGTTCGAACACCGGGGAGCTGTTTTTT.

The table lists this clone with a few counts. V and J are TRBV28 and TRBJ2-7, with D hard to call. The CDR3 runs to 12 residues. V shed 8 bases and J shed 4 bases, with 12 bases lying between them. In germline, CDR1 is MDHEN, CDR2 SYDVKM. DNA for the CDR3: TGTGCCAGCCCCAATACGGAGTACGAGCAGTACTTC. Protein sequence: CASPNTEYEQYF.

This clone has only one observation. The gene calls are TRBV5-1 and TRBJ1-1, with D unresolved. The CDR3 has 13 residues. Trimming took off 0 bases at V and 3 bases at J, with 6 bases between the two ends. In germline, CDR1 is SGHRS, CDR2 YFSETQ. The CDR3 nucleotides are TGCGCCAGCAGCTTGGCGGGTTACACTGAAGCTTTCTTT. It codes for CASSLAGYTEAFF.

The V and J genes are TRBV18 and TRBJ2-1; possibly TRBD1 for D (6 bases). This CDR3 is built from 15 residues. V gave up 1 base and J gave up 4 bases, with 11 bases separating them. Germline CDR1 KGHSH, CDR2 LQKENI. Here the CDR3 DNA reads TGTGCCAGCTCACCACAGTGGACAGTATACAATGAGCAGTTCTTC. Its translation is CASSPQWTVYNEQFF.

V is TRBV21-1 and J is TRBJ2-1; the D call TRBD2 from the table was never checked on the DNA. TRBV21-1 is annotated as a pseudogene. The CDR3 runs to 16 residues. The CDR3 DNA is TGTGCCAGCAGCAAAGCTAGGGGAACACGGGGGAATGAGCAGTTCTTC. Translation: CASSKARGTRGNEQFF.

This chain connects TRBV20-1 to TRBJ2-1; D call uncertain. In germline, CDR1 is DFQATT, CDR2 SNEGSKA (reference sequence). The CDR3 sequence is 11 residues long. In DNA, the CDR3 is TGCAGCTCCATCTCGGACAATGAGCAGTTCTTC. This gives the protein CSSISDNEQFF.

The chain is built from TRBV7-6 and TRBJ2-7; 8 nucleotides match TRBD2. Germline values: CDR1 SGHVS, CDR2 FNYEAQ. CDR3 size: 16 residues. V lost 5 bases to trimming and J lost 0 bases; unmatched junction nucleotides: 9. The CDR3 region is CASSPPSGPSSYEQYF. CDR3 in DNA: TGTGCCAGCAGCCCGCCTAGCGGGCCTAGCTCCTACGAGCAGTACTTC.

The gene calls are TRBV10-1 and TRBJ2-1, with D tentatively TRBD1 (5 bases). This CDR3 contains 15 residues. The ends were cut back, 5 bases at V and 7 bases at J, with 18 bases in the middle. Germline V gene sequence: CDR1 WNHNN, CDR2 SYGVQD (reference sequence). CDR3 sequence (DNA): TGCGCCAGCAGTAAGGACACCCGGGCAGGGAATGAGCAGTTCTTC. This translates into CASSKDTRAGNEQFF.

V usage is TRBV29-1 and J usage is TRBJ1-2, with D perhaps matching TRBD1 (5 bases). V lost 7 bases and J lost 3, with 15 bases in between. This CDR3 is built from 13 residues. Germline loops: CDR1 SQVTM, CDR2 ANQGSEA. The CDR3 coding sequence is TGCAGCGCCCGGGACCCCCGGCACTATGGCTACACCTTC. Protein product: CSARDPRHYGYTF.

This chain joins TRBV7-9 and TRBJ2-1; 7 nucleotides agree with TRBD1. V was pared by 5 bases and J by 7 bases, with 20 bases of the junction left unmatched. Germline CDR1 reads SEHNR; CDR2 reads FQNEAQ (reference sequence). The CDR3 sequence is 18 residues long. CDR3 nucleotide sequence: TGTGCCAGCAGCCTAACCAGAAAACAGGGGATTGGGGCGAATGAGCAGTTCTTC. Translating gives CASSLTRKQGIGANEQFF.

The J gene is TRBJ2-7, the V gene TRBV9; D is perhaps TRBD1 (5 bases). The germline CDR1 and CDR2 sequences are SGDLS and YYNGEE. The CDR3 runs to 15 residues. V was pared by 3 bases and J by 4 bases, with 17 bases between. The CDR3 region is CASSEVPGPGYEQYF. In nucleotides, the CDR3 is TGTGCCAGCAGCGAGGTACCAGGGCCGGGTTACGAGCAGTACTTC.

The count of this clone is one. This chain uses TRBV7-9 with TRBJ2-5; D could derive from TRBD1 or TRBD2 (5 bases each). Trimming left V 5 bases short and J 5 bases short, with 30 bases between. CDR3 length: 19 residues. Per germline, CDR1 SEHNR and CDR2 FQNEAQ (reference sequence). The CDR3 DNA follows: TGTGCCAGCAGCCCGAGAGGAGGAGTGGACACCCTCGTCCAGGAGACCCAGTACTTC. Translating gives CASSPRGGVDTLVQETQYF.

The CDR3 bases are TGTGCCATCAGTGAGCCATATGCGGGACGGACAGATACGCAGTATTTT. Translation gives CAISEPYAGRTDTQYF. V usage is TRBV10-3 and J usage is TRBJ2-3, with D tentatively TRBD2 (6 bases). Per germline, CDR1 ENHRY and CDR2 SYGVKD. CDR3 length: 16 residues. V was pared by 2 bases and J by 3 bases, with 15 bases between.

DNA of the CDR3: TGTGCCACTAAGCTCGGGGGCGCCTGGTACTACGAGCAGTACTTC. It translates to CATKLGGAWYYEQYF. The chain is built from TRBV7-8 and TRBJ2-7; TRBD1 or TRBD2 may be the D gene (6 bases each). Germline V gene lookup returns CDR1 SGHVS and CDR2 FQNEAQ. This CDR3 spans 15 amino acids. V lost 10 bases and J lost 3, with 22 bases in between.